One and the same sample provided the 3 T cell receptor beta chains below, sequenced in a study of cytomegalovirus exposure and HLA in healthy donors. A multiplex PCR was run with 60 Vbeta primers and 13 Jbeta primers. Repertoires were generated with immunoSEQ multiplex PCR, while TCRdb's copy carries only in-frame clones and drops some. The profile shows about 190,000 clones, approximately 80% of them singletons. Sample: PBMCs. The receptors stem from a woman in her twenties or thirties in good health and CMV-seropositive.

This chain uses TRBV9 with TRBJ1-2; D possibly corresponds to TRBD1 (5 bases). CDR3 length: 12 amino acids. Germline CDR1 is SGDLS and CDR2 is YYNGEE. The ends were cut back, 1 base at V and 12 bases at J, with 13 bases in the middle. CDR3 coding DNA: TGTGCCAGCAGCGTACGGGGGGGTCCCCACACCTTC. It encodes CASSVRGGPHTF.

The chain couples TRBV7-3 to TRBJ1-5; 7 bases map to TRBD1. V gave up 9 bases and J gave up 3 bases; unmatched junction bases: 11. The CDR3 consists of 15 residues. Per the germline V gene, CDR1 is SGHTA and CDR2 is FQGTGA. The CDR3 spells CARSPGTATNQPQHF. The CDR3 nucleotides read TGTGCCAGATCGCCCGGGACAGCCACCAATCAGCCCCAGCATTTT.

This rearrangement joins TRBV7-6 to TRBJ1-5, with D possibly TRBD1 on 6 matching bases. The CDR3 has 15 residues. From germline, CDR1 is SGHVS and CDR2 FNYEAQ. Between the trimmed V and J ends, which lost 3 bases and 5 bases, there was a span of 14 bases. CDR3 residues: CASSLGGGADQPQHF. CDR3 DNA: TGTGCCAGCAGCTTGGGGGGGGGCGCGGATCAGCCCCAGCATTTT.